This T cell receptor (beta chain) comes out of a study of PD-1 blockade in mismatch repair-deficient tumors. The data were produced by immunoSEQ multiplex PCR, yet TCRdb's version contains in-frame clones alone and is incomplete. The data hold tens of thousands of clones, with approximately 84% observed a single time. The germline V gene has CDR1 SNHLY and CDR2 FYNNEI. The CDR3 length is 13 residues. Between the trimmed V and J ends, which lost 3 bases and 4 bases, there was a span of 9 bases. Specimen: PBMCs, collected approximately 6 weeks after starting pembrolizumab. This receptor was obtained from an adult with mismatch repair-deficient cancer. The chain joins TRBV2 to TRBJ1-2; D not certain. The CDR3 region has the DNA TGTGCCAGCAGTGAGTCCAGATTCTATGGCTACACCTTC. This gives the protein CASSESRFYGYTF.